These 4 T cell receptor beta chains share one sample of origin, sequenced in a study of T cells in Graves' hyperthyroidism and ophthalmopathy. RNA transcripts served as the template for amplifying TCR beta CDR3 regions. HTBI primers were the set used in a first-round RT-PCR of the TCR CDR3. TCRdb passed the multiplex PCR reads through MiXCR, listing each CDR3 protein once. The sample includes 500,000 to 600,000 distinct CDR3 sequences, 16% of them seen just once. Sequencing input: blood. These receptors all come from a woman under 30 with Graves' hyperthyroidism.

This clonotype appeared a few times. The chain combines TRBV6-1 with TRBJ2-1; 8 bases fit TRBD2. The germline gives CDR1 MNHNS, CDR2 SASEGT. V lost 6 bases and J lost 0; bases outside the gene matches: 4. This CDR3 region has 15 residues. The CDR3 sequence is CASRPSGSSYNEQFF. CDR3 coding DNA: TGTGCCAGCAGACCCAGCGGGAGCTCCTACAATGAGCAGTTCTTC.

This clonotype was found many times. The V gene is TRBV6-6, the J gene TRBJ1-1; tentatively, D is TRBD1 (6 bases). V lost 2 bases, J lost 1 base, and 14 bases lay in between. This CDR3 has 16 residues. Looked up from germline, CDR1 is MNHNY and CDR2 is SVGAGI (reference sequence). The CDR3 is CASSYGWTATNTEAFF. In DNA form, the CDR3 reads TGTGCCAGCAGTTACGGGTGGACAGCTACGAACACTGAAGCTTTCTTT.

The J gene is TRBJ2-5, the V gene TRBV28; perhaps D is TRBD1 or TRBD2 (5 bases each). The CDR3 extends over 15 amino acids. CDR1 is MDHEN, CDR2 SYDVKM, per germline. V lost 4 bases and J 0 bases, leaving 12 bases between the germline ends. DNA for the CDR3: TGTGCCAGCAGTTCGGGACGCCGGTACCAAGAGACCCAGTACTTC. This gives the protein CASSSGRRYQETQYF.

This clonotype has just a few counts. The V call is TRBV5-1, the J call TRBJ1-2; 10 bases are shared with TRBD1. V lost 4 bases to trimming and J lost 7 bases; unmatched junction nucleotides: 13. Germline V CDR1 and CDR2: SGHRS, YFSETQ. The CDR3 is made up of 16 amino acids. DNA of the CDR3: TGCGCCAGCAGCCCGGGACAGGGGCTCTACCGAGGTGGCTACACCTTC. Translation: CASSPGQGLYRGGYTF.